Listed below are T cell receptor beta chains from one sample, sequenced in a study of blood T cell repertoires in COVID-19. Sequencing was performed with immunoSEQ multiplex PCR; in TCRdb, only in-frame clones are kept and a portion is missing. The data contain a few hundred thousand clones, around nine tenths of them singletons. Sequenced material: peripheral blood. The source is a man aged 25 to 40 with active or convalescent COVID-19. Both conserved end residues are part of each CDR3. The order of the fields is D gene, J gene, V gene, clone size, CDR3 DNA, CDR3 protein. The D gene is left open where the match is weak. Size values are once, few and many counts, or a class for expanded clones, and some rows have none.

NA TRBJ1-1 TRBV19 NA TGTGCCAGTAGTATAGATAGGGTCAGGGGTCTACCCACTGAAGCTTTCTTT CASSIDRVRGLPTEAFF
NA TRBJ2-3 TRBV9 once TGTGCCAGCAGCGCCCAAGCCACAGATACGCAGTATTTT CASSAQATDTQYF
TRBD1 TRBJ2-7 TRBV7-8 NA TGTGCCAGCAGCTTATCAGGGGGTGACGAGCAGTACTTC CASSLSGGDEQYF
TRBD1 TRBJ2-5 TRBV6-1 once TGTGCCAGCAGTGAACTGGACAGGCTGTACTTC CASSELDRLYF
NA TRBJ1-1 TRBV7-2 NA TGTGCCAGCCACTTAGGGTACGGGAACACTGAAGCTTTCTTT CASHLGYGNTEAFF
TRBD1 TRBJ1-1 TRBV29-1 NA TGCAGCACCACTGGACAGGGCAACACTGAAGCTTTCTTT CSTTGQGNTEAFF
NA TRBJ1-2 TRBV30 NA TGTGCCTGGTCACTTAACTATGGCTACACCTTC CAWSLNYGYTF
NA TRBJ1-5 TRBV5-8 NA TGTGCCAGCAGCCTAACCCGGGGGGGGATCGTGTATCAGCCCCAGCATTTT CASSLTRGGIVYQPQHF
TRBD2 TRBJ2-2 TRBV6-4 NA TGTGCCAGCATTGAAGGCGGGGGGTTCGCCGGGGAGCTGTTTTTT CASIEGGGFAGELFF
TRBD1 TRBJ1-5 TRBV27 NA TGTGCCAGCAGCCCCGTGACAGGGAATAGCAATCAGCCCCAGCATTTT CASSPVTGNSNQPQHF
TRBD1 TRBJ2-3 TRBV30 NA TGTGCCTGGTCCGGACAGGGGGGCACAGATACGCAGTATTTT CAWSGQGGTDTQYF
TRBD1 TRBJ2-7 TRBV19 NA TGTGCCAGTAGTATAGGACAGGGGACTCGGTACTTC CASSIGQGTRYF
TRBD2 TRBJ2-5 TRBV20-1 NA TGCAGTGCTAGTTCTGAGAGCGGGGGATCCAAGGAGACCCAGTACTTC CSASSESGGSKETQYF
NA TRBJ1-4 TRBV6-2/TRBV6-3 NA TGTGCCAGCAGTTACTGGACAGCAACTAATGAAAAACTGTTTTTT CASSYWTATNEKLFF
NA TRBJ1-1 TRBV4-1 few TGCGCCAGCAGCCAAGGCACAAGGAACACTGAAGCTTTCTTT CASSQGTRNTEAFF
TRBD1 TRBJ1-3 TRBV6-5 NA TGTGCCAGCAGTTCCTCACAAACAGGGGACACCATATATTTT CASSSSQTGDTIYF
NA TRBJ2-1 TRBV4-1 few TGCGCCAGCAGCCAAGGGGCCGGCTATATCTACAATGAGCAGTTCTTC CASSQGAGYIYNEQFF
NA TRBJ1-6 TRBV7-8 NA TGTGCCAGCAGCCCAGGGCTACCACCCCTCCACTTT CASSPGLPPLHF
NA TRBJ1-1 TRBV3-1/TRBV3-2 NA TGTGCCAGCAGCCAAGACCCACAGGGAGGGTCGGTAGCTTTCTTT CASSQDPQGGSVAFF
NA TRBJ1-3 TRBV5-1 NA TGCGCCAGCAGCTTGGGTGCGGATTACTCTGGAAACACCATATATTTT CASSLGADYSGNTIYF
TRBD2 TRBJ2-3 TRBV24-1 NA TGTGCCACCAGCCGCGGGACTAGTCGCTCTGATACGCAGTATTTT CATSRGTSRSDTQYF
NA TRBJ1-1 TRBV11-2 NA TGTGCCAGCAGCAAATTGGGGGGGACTGAAGCTTTCTTT CASSKLGGTEAFF
TRBD1 TRBJ1-3 TRBV30 NA TGTGCCTGGAGTACAGGACAGGGGGGAAACACCATATATTTT CAWSTGQGGNTIYF
NA TRBJ2-2 TRBV5-1 NA TGCGCCAGCAGCTCCTTGGGCCGCACCGGGGAGCTGTTTTTT CASSSLGRTGELFF
TRBD2 TRBJ2-1 TRBV5-1 NA TGCGCCAGCAGCACCAACCCGGGACTAGCGGGGTTGGTTGAGCAGTTCTTC CASSTNPGLAGLVEQFF
NA TRBJ2-3 TRBV5-8 NA TGTGCCAGCAGCTTGGCAGGGAGCACAGATACGCAGTATTTT CASSLAGSTDTQYF
NA TRBJ1-6 TRBV5-1 few TGCGCCAGCAGCTCGGCGGGGGGACTCACTAATTCACCCCTCCACTTT CASSSAGGLTNSPLHF
NA TRBJ2-2 TRBV7-2 NA TGTGCCAGCAGCTTGAACAGAGTCACCGGGGAGCTGTTTTTT CASSLNRVTGELFF
NA TRBJ2-3 TRBV7-6 NA TGTGCCAGCAGCTTGTCTACTCTCCTCACAGATACGCAGTATTTT CASSLSTLLTDTQYF
NA TRBJ2-2 TRBV9 NA TGTGCCAGCAGCGTAGGATTGAAGACAAGGAACACCGGGGAGCTGTTTTTT CASSVGLKTRNTGELFF
TRBD1 TRBJ2-2 TRBV6-5 NA TGTGCCAGCAGTCTTGGGACAGTGGGGCCCGGGGAGCTGTTTTTT CASSLGTVGPGELFF
TRBD1 TRBJ1-1 TRBV9 few TGTGCCAGCAGCGCCACCGGGACAGGGGGCGCTGAAGCTTTCTTT CASSATGTGGAEAFF
TRBD2 TRBJ2-5 TRBV5-4 NA TGTGCCAGCAGCGCCCTCATAGCGGGGAAAGAGACCCAGTACTTC CASSALIAGKETQYF
TRBD1 TRBJ2-7 TRBV11-2 NA TGTGCCAGCAGCGCGAGGACAGGGGGGGGCGAGCAGTACTTC CASSARTGGGEQYF
NA TRBJ2-5 TRBV19 NA TGTGCCAGTAGCCACCGGCCGGGACTATGGGACAAAGAGACCCAGTACTTC CASSHRPGLWDKETQYF
NA TRBJ2-2 TRBV6-5 NA TGTGCCAGCAACACAGGGCTTTTCACCGGGGAGCTGTTTTTT CASNTGLFTGELFF
NA TRBJ1-5 TRBV10-1 NA TGCGCCAGCAGTGATATCGGTAATCAGCCCCAGCATTTT CASSDIGNQPQHF
NA TRBJ1-1 TRBV7-9 NA TGTGCCAGCAGCCAAGGACAGCACACTGAAGCTTTCTTT CASSQGQHTEAFF
NA TRBJ1-1 TRBV20-1 NA TGCAGTGCTAAAAGCCTAGAAGCTTTCTTT CSAKSLEAFF
TRBD2 TRBJ2-1 TRBV19 NA TGTGCCAGTAGTACCCCTAGCGGGGCGGCCAATGAGCAGTTCTTC CASSTPSGAANEQFF
TRBD2 TRBJ2-1 TRBV5-6 NA TGTGCCAGCAGCTTGATGCGAGCGGGGAACAATGAGCAGTTCTTC CASSLMRAGNNEQFF
TRBD1 TRBJ1-3 TRBV7-3 NA TGTGCCAGCAGCTTGACAGGGGTTTTTGGAAACACCATATATTTT CASSLTGVFGNTIYF
TRBD1 TRBJ1-6 TRBV5-1 NA TGCGCCAGCAGATCAACCGGGGACAGCCTTTATAATTCACCCCTCCACTTT CASRSTGDSLYNSPLHF
TRBD1 TRBJ2-7 TRBV18 NA TGTGCCAGCTCACCACGGACAGGGAGCTACGAGCAGTACTTC CASSPRTGSYEQYF
NA TRBJ2-5 TRBV11-2 NA TGTGCCAGCAGCTTGGGGCATCAAGAGACCCAGTACTTC CASSLGHQETQYF
TRBD1 TRBJ2-5 TRBV2 NA TGTGCCAGCAGCGCTGGACAGGGGAAAGAGACCCAGTACTTC CASSAGQGKETQYF
TRBD2 TRBJ2-1 TRBV10-3 NA TGTGCCATCAGTGAGTCGAACGGGGGGGAAGGGTCCTACAATGAGCAGTTCTTC CAISESNGGEGSYNEQFF
NA TRBJ1-1 TRBV7-9 NA TGTGCCAGCAGCTCCTTGGGGGCAGGACTAGGGAACACTGAAGCTTTCTTT CASSSLGAGLGNTEAFF
NA TRBJ1-4 TRBV5-6 NA TGTGCCAGCAGTAAATCAACGAGGAATGAAAAACTGTTTTTT CASSKSTRNEKLFF
NA TRBJ2-1 TRBV11-2 NA TGTGCCAGCAGCTCGCCGACTAGCTCCTACAATGAGCAGTTCTTC CASSSPTSSYNEQFF
TRBD1 TRBJ2-7 TRBV2 NA TGTGCCAGCAGTGATCGGGACAGCTCCTACGAGCAGTACTTC CASSDRDSSYEQYF
NA TRBJ2-2 TRBV11-2 NA TGTGCCAGCAGTCCGACTAGTACCCCTCGGGAGCTGTTTTTT CASSPTSTPRELFF
TRBD1 TRBJ1-1 TRBV13 few TGTGCCAGCAGCTTCTTAGGACAGGGACGGGCTGAAGCTTTCTTT CASSFLGQGRAEAFF
NA TRBJ1-5 TRBV7-8 NA TGTGCCAGCAGCCCCCGGGGGGGGGCTCGTAGCAATCAGCCCCAGCATTTT CASSPRGGARSNQPQHF
NA TRBJ1-4 TRBV7-9 NA TGTGCCAGCAGCTCCCGTAATGAAAAACTGTTTTTT CASSSRNEKLFF